This T cell receptor beta chain was obtained from a study of blood T cell repertoires in COVID-19. On the study more broadly: The study drew acute and convalescent COVID-19 samples from the United States, Italy and Spain. PBMCs, B-cell-depleted T cells, or T cells provided the cDNA or gDNA that made up the material.

Germline CDR1 is KGHSH and CDR2 is LQKENI. The CDR3 extends over 14 amino acids. V was pared by 3 bases and J by 6 bases, with 12 bases between. Per the original methods: Reference gene primer amplification gave estimated nucleated cell counts. Libraries were prepared by immunoSEQ multiplex PCR; TCRdb keeps only in-frame clonotypes and omits some of them. V and J calls and clone size are those listed in that table; D and trimming were worked out from the DNA. The data contain 300,000 to 350,000 clones, approximately 89% of them singletons. This rearrangement joins TRBV18 to TRBJ1-5, with no clear D. This TCR derives from a woman aged 55-75 years with COVID-19, enrolled during active disease. The material sequenced was peripheral blood. CDR3 sequence reads: CASSPNNVAQPQHF. In DNA form, the CDR3 reads TGTGCCAGCTCACCTAATAATGTGGCTCAGCCCCAGCATTTT.